This passage covers 22 T cell receptor beta chains from one sample sequenced in a study of memory CD4+ T cells and cytomegalovirus serostatus. Single viable CD3+CD4+CD8-CD45RO+ cells were sorted as the memory CD4+ T cells. This table comes from immunoSEQ multiplex PCR, and its TCRdb copy is limited to in-frame clones, with some not included. Found here are tens of thousands of clones, more than 75% of them singletons; the top ten hold 0.4% to 0.5%. Sequenced sample: memory CD4+ T cells from blood. The receptor source for this set is an adult in good health and CMV-seronegative.

The V and J genes are TRBV5-5 and TRBJ1-1; D is undetermined. V was shortened by 7 bases and J by 1 base, with 17 bases between the two germline ends. The germline V gene has CDR1 SGHKS and CDR2 YYEKEE (reference sequence). The CDR3 has 15 amino acids. The CDR3 is CASVIGQLTNTEAFF. The CDR3 bases are TGTGCCAGCGTCATCGGGCAATTAACGAACACTGAAGCTTTCTTT.

CDR3 sequence reads: CASSVSSGGARNEQYF. The CDR3 DNA sequence: TGTGCCAGCAGCGTATCCAGCGGGGGGGCTCGGAACGAGCAGTACTTC. The rearrangement uses TRBV9 and TRBJ2-7; TRBD2 aligns across 10 bases. V was pared by 1 base and J by 5 bases, with 9 bases of the junction left unmatched. Germline V gene data show CDR1 as SGDLS and CDR2 as YYNGEE. The CDR3 runs to 16 residues.

The V call is TRBV29-1, the J call TRBJ2-1, with a tentative D call TRBD2 (5 bases). V was pared by 8 bases and J by 6 bases, with 20 bases between. The CDR3 is 14 amino acids. Germline values: CDR1 SQVTM, CDR2 ANQGSEA. The CDR3 sequence: CSLSPLALSNEQFF. The CDR3 region has the DNA TGCAGCTTAAGCCCCCTAGCTCTATCCAATGAGCAGTTCTTC.

This chain links TRBV4-2 with TRBJ1-1; the match to TRBD1 covers 7 bases. The CDR3 spans 15 residues. Per the germline V gene, CDR1 is LGHNA and CDR2 is YNFKEQ. J lost 1 base, V lost 5 bases, and 7 bases had no gene match. The CDR3 coding sequence is TGTGCCAGCAGCGGGGGCAGGGGGTCGAACACTGAAGCTTTCTTT. Its protein is CASSGGRGSNTEAFF.

This chain connects TRBV28 to TRBJ2-7; unclear D gene. V lost 6 bases and J 4 bases, leaving 19 bases between the germline ends. Germline V CDR1 and CDR2: MDHEN, SYDVKM. This CDR3 is built from 15 residues. The chain's CDR3 is CASSPPGPAGYEQYF. The CDR3 nucleotides are TGTGCCAGCAGCCCCCCCGGGCCCGCTGGGTACGAGCAGTACTTC.

This clone was detected only a few times. This chain joins TRBV6-4 and TRBJ2-3; 12 bases map to TRBD2. The CDR3 length is 15 residues. V lost 0 bases to trimming and J lost 5 bases; unmatched junction nucleotides: 0. CDR1 and CDR2 from the germline V gene are MRHNA and SNTAGT. The CDR3 sequence: CASSDSTSGGDTQYF. The CDR3 nucleotides read TGTGCCAGCAGTGACTCGACTAGCGGGGGAGATACGCAGTATTTT.

As DNA, the CDR3 is TGTGCCAGTAGTACCGGTTCCCGCTACACCTTC. This encodes CASSTGSRYTF. V and J are TRBV19 and TRBJ1-2; D remains unclear. The CDR3 extends over 11 amino acids. With 4 bases removed from V and 9 bases from J, the gap between germline ends came to 9 bases. Germline values: CDR1 LNHDA, CDR2 SQIVND (reference sequence). Drawing the rest from reference TRBV19 and TRBJ1-2, the complete variable domain is DGGITQSPKYLFRKEGQNVTLSCEQNLNHDAMYWYRQDPGQGLRLIYYSQIVNDFQKGDIAEGYSVSREKKESFPLTVTSAQKNPTAFYLCASSTGSRYTFGSGTRLTVV.

The chain joins TRBV7-6 to TRBJ2-5; 10 bases line up with TRBD2. V dropped 5 bases and J dropped 2; count of bases not matched to a gene: 8. Per germline, CDR1 SGHVS and CDR2 FNYEAQ. CDR3 size: 16 residues. Written as DNA, the CDR3 is TGTGCCAGCAGCCCAGGAAGCGGGGGGGGGCAAGAGACCCAGTACTTC. It codes for CASSPGSGGGQETQYF.

V is TRBV5-1 and J is TRBJ2-7, with 7 bases matching TRBD1. In germline, CDR1 is SGHRS, CDR2 YFSETQ. This CDR3 has 13 amino acids. The V gene end was trimmed by 4 bases and the J gene end by 6 bases; junction bases not matched to a gene: 7. DNA of the CDR3: TGCGCCAGCAGCAAGACAGGGCGGGCCGAGCAGTACTTC. It codes for CASSKTGRAEQYF.

In this sample, this clone turned up once. The chain has TRBV28 and TRBJ2-1; possible D gene TRBD2, 7 bases. Germline-derived CDR1 and CDR2 are MDHEN and SYDVKM. CDR3 length: 13 amino acids. V gave up 5 bases and J gave up 7 bases, with 12 bases separating them. DNA of the CDR3: TGTGCCAGCAGTAGGGGAGGGGGTAATGAGCAGTTCTTC. This encodes CASSRGGGNEQFF.

The chain is built from TRBV5-4 and TRBJ1-6; no definite D call. The ends were cut back, 4 bases at V and 7 bases at J, with 15 bases in the middle. This CDR3 contains 15 residues. Germline-derived CDR1 and CDR2 are SGHNT and YYREEE (reference sequence). CDR3 DNA: TGTGCCAGCAGCCGTGGGATCCAGGCAAATTCACCCCTCCACTTT. Protein: CASSRGIQANSPLHF.

This rearrangement joins TRBV15 to TRBJ2-3; possibly TRBD1 for D (5 bases). The CDR3 totals 14 residues. The germline V and J ends were trimmed by 1 base and 3 bases, with 8 bases remaining between them. CDR1 LNHNV and CDR2 YYDKDF come from the germline V gene (reference sequence). CDR3 region: CATSRATGTDTQYF. The CDR3, as DNA: TGTGCCACCAGCAGAGCCACAGGAACAGATACGCAGTATTTT.

The chain has TRBV4-2 and TRBJ1-2; 8 bases match TRBD1. Germline CDR1 reads LGHNA; CDR2 reads YNFKEQ. The CDR3 sequence is 15 residues long. V dropped 0 bases and J dropped 8; count of bases not matched to a gene: 8. In nucleotides, the CDR3 is TGTGCCAGCAGCCAAGACGGCGGACAGGGCCGGGGCTACACCTTC. Amino acid sequence: CASSQDGGQGRGYTF.

V usage is TRBV27 and J usage is TRBJ1-1; 10 bases fit TRBD1. Germline CDR1 reads MNHEY; CDR2 reads SMNVEV (reference sequence). J was trimmed by 0 bases and V by 5 bases; bases with no gene match: 6. The CDR3 contains 16 residues. CDR3 residues: CASSHDRGLMNTEAFF. CDR3 DNA sequence: TGTGCCAGCAGTCATGACAGGGGGCTAATGAACACTGAAGCTTTCTTT.

The chain has TRBV7-3 and TRBJ1-1; the D gene is possibly TRBD1 (5 bases). Germline CDR1 and CDR2: SGHTA and FQGTGA. The V end was cut by 5 bases, the J end by 7 bases, with 14 bases between. The CDR3 length is 13 residues. CDR3 loop: CASSRGARGEAFF. For the CDR3, the DNA is TGTGCCAGCAGCCGTGGGGCCCGCGGTGAAGCTTTCTTT.

The chain's CDR3 is CASSQEGQGTFGTEAFF. CDR3 in DNA: TGCGCCAGCAGCCAAGAGGGGCAGGGTACCTTTGGAACTGAAGCTTTCTTT. This chain connects TRBV4-3 to TRBJ1-1, with D perhaps matching TRBD1 (5 bases). Germline V lookup: CDR1 LGHNA, CDR2 YSLEER. Between the trimmed V and J ends, which lost 0 bases and 5 bases, there was a span of 19 bases. This CDR3 contains 17 residues.

The chain combines TRBV28 with TRBJ1-1; a weak D match, TRBD1 (6 bases). This CDR3 contains 15 residues. V shed 2 bases and J shed 6 bases, with 16 bases lying between them. Germline V gene lookup returns CDR1 MDHEN and CDR2 SYDVKM. The CDR3 protein is CASSLTMTGGAEAFF. The CDR3 DNA reads TGTGCCAGCAGTTTAACGATGACAGGAGGAGCTGAAGCTTTCTTT. The complete variable domain, with remaining parts taken from reference TRBV28 and TRBJ1-1, reads DVKVTQSSRYLVKRTGEKVFLECVQDMDHENMFWYRQDPGLGLRLIYFSYDVKMKEKGDIPEGYSVSREKKERFSLILESASTNQTSMYLCASSLTMTGGAEAFFGQGTRLTVV.

This chain joins TRBV11-2 and TRBJ1-5; tentatively, D is TRBD1 (5 bases). Germline CDR1 and CDR2: SGHAT and FQNNGV. V was pared by 0 bases and J by 7 bases, with 10 bases between. The CDR3 runs 14 residues. DNA for the CDR3: TGTGCCAGCAGCTTAGATTGGACACCCCAGCCCCAGCATTTT. Translating gives CASSLDWTPQPQHF.

The chain recombines TRBV27 with TRBJ2-7; 8 nucleotides line up with TRBD1. Losses at the gene ends were 5 bases for V and 2 bases for J; bases not matched to a gene: 5. The CDR3 has 14 residues. CDR1 MNHEY and CDR2 SMNVEV come from the germline V gene (reference sequence). The CDR3 here is CASSRTGPPYEQYF. In DNA, the CDR3 is TGTGCCAGCAGTAGGACAGGGCCCCCCTACGAGCAGTACTTC.

The count of this clone is one. DNA of the CDR3: TGTGCCAGCAGCTTATTACAGGGTTTAGATGGCTACACCTTC. Translated: CASSLLQGLDGYTF. The rearrangement links TRBV7-9 to TRBJ1-2, with D possibly TRBD1 on 6 matching bases. The CDR3 is 14 amino acids. From germline, CDR1 is SEHNR and CDR2 FQNEAQ (reference sequence). The V gene lost 2 bases and the J gene lost 6 bases, with 13 bases spanning the gap.

The genes are TRBV4-3 and TRBJ1-6, with TRBD1 identical over 8 bases. Germline trimming cut 0 bases from V and 7 bases from J; bases unmatched to any gene: 2. The CDR3 runs 15 residues. Looked up from germline, CDR1 is LGHNA and CDR2 is YSLEER. The CDR3 nucleotides read TGCGCCAGCAGCCAAGAAACAGGGGGGAATTCACCCCTCCACTTT. This translates into CASSQETGGNSPLHF.

V gene TRBV5-4 combines with J gene TRBJ2-3; the D is unclear. V lost 4 bases and J 2 bases, leaving 8 bases between the germline ends. Germline CDR1 is SGHNT and CDR2 is YYREEE (reference sequence). This CDR3 has 13 residues. The DNA for the CDR3 is TGTGCCAGCAGCCCCGAGATCACAGATACGCAGTATTTT. Its translation: CASSPEITDTQYF.